The T cell receptor beta chain described here comes from a study of CD8 T cells in ankylosing spondylitis. Findings and limits, study-wide: For ankylosing spondylitis blood, a TCR beta motif of under 10 highly homologous variants appeared characteristic. Clones tied to disease were said to be significantly enriched in matched ankylosing spondylitis synovial fluid. Earlier reports found some motif variants in synovial fluid and blood in reactive arthritis. Clones that were linked to disease were CD8+ and were relatively rare in peripheral blood.

This clonotype was seen more than once but under ten times. The target antigen is unknown. The germline gene is not matched at one end of the junction; a read error may be the cause. The CDR3 runs to 12 residues. CDR1 and CDR2 (germline): ENHRY, SYGVKD. Making the TCR beta libraries involved quantitative 5'-RACE with molecular barcodes. A single record per CDR3 protein comes from TCRdb applying MiXCR to the 5' RACE reads. The sample yields hundreds of thousands of distinct CDR3 sequences, about 11% seen once. This receptor was identified in a male donor with ankylosing spondylitis. Source material: blood, either unsorted or a sorted T cell fraction (not recorded which). The chain combines TRBV10-3 with TRBJ2-7; D not certain. The CDR3 DNA sequence: TGTGCCATCGGTGAAGGGCCCTACGAGCAGTACTTC. Its translation is CAIGEGPYEQYF.